This T cell receptor beta chain was sequenced during a study of blood T cell repertoires in COVID-19. Overall study: COVID-19 samples collected from the United States, Italy and Spain covered acute and convalescent phases. T cells, B-cell-depleted T cells, or PBMCs provided the cDNA or gDNA that served as material.

In the study's own analysis: Reference gene primer amplification in the assay estimated nucleated cell counts. The table came from immunoSEQ multiplex PCR; TCRdb's copy has only in-frame clones and leaves some out. That table gives V, J and clone size, and the DNA gave D and trimming. The sample shows tens of thousands of clones, approximately 90% of them seen only once. The trim removed 6 bases at V and 7 bases at J, leaving 12 bases unmatched. Germline V gene data show CDR1 as KGHSH and CDR2 as LQKENI. The CDR3 sequence is 16 residues long. The rearrangement joins TRBV18 to TRBJ2-2; TRBD1 matches at 9 bases. Sequenced sample: peripheral blood. This sequence originates from an older woman with acute or convalescent COVID-19. CDR3 sequence: CASSPAGQGINGELFF. CDR3 DNA: TGTGCCAGCTCCCCGGCGGGACAGGGCATCAACGGGGAGCTGTTTTTT.